The rows below give T cell receptor beta chains drawn from one sample of a study of cytomegalovirus exposure and HLA in healthy donors. Clones were sequenced by immunoSEQ multiplex PCR, and TCRdb holds only the in-frame ones, with some missing. The sample consists of tens of thousands of clones, 85% to 95% of them appearing once. The sequencing input was PBMCs. The origin of the receptors is a woman aged 18-35 years in good health and CMV-seropositive. The CDR3 runs from the conserved cysteine through the conserved F or W. Each record gives: D gene, J gene, V gene, clone size, CDR3 DNA, CDR3 protein. D genes are given only for firm matches. Size is stated for part of the rows, as once, few or many counts, or as a class when the clone is expanded.

TRBD1 | TRBJ2-2 | TRBV27 | NA | TGTGCCAGCAGTTTAGCAGGGGGCATCACCGGGGAGCTGTTTTTT | CASSLAGGITGELFF
NA | TRBJ1-1 | TRBV2 | NA | TGTGCCAGCAGTTTACAGGGAACTGCTTTCTTT | CASSLQGTAFF
NA | TRBJ2-1 | TRBV11-3 | once | TGTGCCAGCAGCTTCAACTACAATGAGCAGTTCTTC | CASSFNYNEQFF
TRBD1 | TRBJ2-1 | TRBV6-4 | once | TGTGCCAGCAAGGGGGACAGGGACTCTAATGAGCAGTTCTTC | CASKGDRDSNEQFF
NA | TRBJ2-1 | TRBV29-1 | NA | TGCAGCAGCCGGGGGTGGGAGTCCCACAATGAGCAGTTCTTC | CSSRGWESHNEQFF
NA | TRBJ2-7 | TRBV27 | NA | TGTGCCACCACTGACTTGGTAGCCTACGAGCAGTACTTC | CATTDLVAYEQYF
NA | TRBJ2-1 | TRBV29-1 | NA | TGCAGCGTTGAAGGTTGGGCGGGTGAAACCTACAATGAGCAGTTCTTC | CSVEGWAGETYNEQFF
NA | TRBJ2-7 | TRBV7-9 | NA | TGTGCCAGCAGCTTAGCGGCTGCCACCACGCAGTACTTC | CASSLAAATTQYF
NA | TRBJ1-5 | TRBV6-6 | NA | TGTGCCAGCAGTTACAGGAGTAATCAGCCCCAGCATTTT | CASSYRSNQPQHF
NA | TRBJ2-7 | TRBV6-1 | once | TGTGCCAGCAGTGAACTGGACAGGAGGGTCTACGAGCAGTACTTC | CASSELDRRVYEQYF
TRBD1 | TRBJ2-3 | TRBV19 | NA | TGTGCCAGTAGTCACAGGGGGCTGGGCACAGATACGCAGTATTTT | CASSHRGLGTDTQYF
NA | TRBJ2-3 | TRBV27 | NA | TGTGCCAGCAGTCCATCTCAGGGTCGGAGTACGCAGTATTTT | CASSPSQGRSTQYF
NA | TRBJ2-1 | TRBV6-1 | NA | TGTGCCAGCAGACAAAAACAGGGGGGGTACAATGAGCAGTTCTTC | CASRQKQGGYNEQFF
NA | TRBJ1-1 | TRBV7-8 | NA | TGTGCCAGCCACCCTCGGGGGGCGAGAACTGAAGCTTTCTTT | CASHPRGARTEAFF
NA | TRBJ1-4 | TRBV19 | NA | TGTGCCAGTACCCCCGGCTCGGCGGGAAATGAAAAACTGTTTTTT | CASTPGSAGNEKLFF
TRBD1 | TRBJ2-1 | TRBV28 | NA | TGTGCCAGCAGTCCCGGGACAGGGAAGAGGGGCAATGAGCAGTTCTTC | CASSPGTGKRGNEQFF
NA | TRBJ1-1 | TRBV5-1 | NA | TGCGCCAGCAGCTTGGCAGGCCAGCCTACTGAAGCTTTCTTT | CASSLAGQPTEAFF
TRBD1 | TRBJ2-7 | TRBV5-6 | NA | TGTGCCAGCAGCTTAATCACAGGGGCTTACGAGCAGTACTTC | CASSLITGAYEQYF
NA | TRBJ2-5 | TRBV4-1 | NA | TGCGCCAGCAGCCAAGACAACTTCCGAGAGACCCAGTACTTC | CASSQDNFRETQYF
NA | TRBJ1-5 | TRBV19 | NA | TGTGCCAGTAGTCGTACACCCACTCAGCCCCAGCATTTT | CASSRTPTQPQHF
NA | TRBJ2-7 | TRBV10-2 | NA | TGCGCCAGCAGTCCCCTTCCAGGGGCCGTCTCCTACGAGCAGTACTTC | CASSPLPGAVSYEQYF
TRBD1 | TRBJ2-2 | TRBV5-1 | NA | TGCGCCAGCAGCAAACGGACAGGGAACACCGGGGAGCTGTTTTTT | CASSKRTGNTGELFF
TRBD2 | TRBJ2-3 | TRBV14 | once | TGTGCCAGCAGCCAGCGGGGCGGGGGGAACACAGATACGCAGTATTTT | CASSQRGGGNTDTQYF
TRBD2 | TRBJ2-3 | TRBV2 | NA | TGTGCCAGCAGCGTACTAGCGGGAGGGGCAGATACGCAGTATTTT | CASSVLAGGADTQYF
TRBD2 | TRBJ2-3 | TRBV5-1 | few | TGCGCCAGCAGCCCATTCAGCTCTAGCGGGGGGAGGGATACGCAGTATTTT | CASSPFSSSGGRDTQYF
TRBD2 | TRBJ2-7 | TRBV2 | NA | TGTGCCAGCAGTGTTCAGCGGGGCTACGAGCAGTACTTC | CASSVQRGYEQYF
NA | TRBJ2-3 | TRBV6-1 | NA | TGTGCCAGCAGTGAGTGGGGGCGATCTAGCACAGATACGCAGTATTTT | CASSEWGRSSTDTQYF
TRBD2 | TRBJ2-7 | TRBV28 | NA | TGTGCCAGCAGTTTTCGGGGACTAGCTGGCGAGCAGTACTTC | CASSFRGLAGEQYF
TRBD1 | TRBJ1-3 | TRBV5-1 | NA | TGCGCCAGCCGTAAATATGGACAGGATGGAAACACCATATATTTT | CASRKYGQDGNTIYF
NA | TRBJ2-1 | TRBV6-6 | NA | TGTGCCAGCACCAAACCGACAGGAACCTACAATGAGCAGTTCTTC | CASTKPTGTYNEQFF
TRBD1 | TRBJ2-3 | TRBV6-1 | NA | TGTGCCAGCAGACCGGGACAGGAGGGACCGGATACGCAGTATTTT | CASRPGQEGPDTQYF
NA | TRBJ2-7 | TRBV30 | NA | TGTGCCTGGAGTGTCAAGACGCGGGCCGAGCAGTACTTC | CAWSVKTRAEQYF
NA | TRBJ1-5 | TRBV5-1 | NA | TGCGCCAGCAGCAGGGGTGGCAATCAGCCCCAGCATTTT | CASSRGGNQPQHF
NA | TRBJ1-6 | TRBV6-1 | once | TGTGCCATATCTACAGGGAACTATAATTCACCCCTCCACTTT | CAISTGNYNSPLHF
TRBD1 | TRBJ1-2 | TRBV19 | NA | TGTGCCAGTAGTCCTCCGGGACAGGGAGACTATGGCTACACCTTC | CASSPPGQGDYGYTF